This entry concerns a single T cell receptor (beta chain). Its antigen remains unidentified. This record comes from a study of OX40 agonist ivuxolimab in advanced cancers. Whole-study context: Earlier anti-PD-1, anti-PD-L1 or anti-CTLA-4 therapy was permitted; 40% had received some. General study results and limits: Clonal expansion in partial responders at 0.1-3.0 mg/kg ranked among the lowest.

There are 13 residues in the CDR3. Trimming shortened V by 1 base and J by 4 bases, and 6 bases separated the two germline ends. The germline V gene encodes CDR1 SEHNR and CDR2 FQNEAQ (reference sequence). Here immunoSEQ multiplex PCR was the method, and the copy in TCRdb shows in-frame clones only, minus some. The table lists 65,000 to 90,000 clones, around 90% of them singletons. The TCR was taken from an adult with an advanced solid tumor such as melanoma, head and neck, liver or kidney cancer. The rearrangement joins TRBV7-9 to TRBJ2-3; D not resolved. The sequenced sample was CD4+ or CD8+ T cells sorted from blood, obtained in a trial of the OX40 agonist ivuxolimab. In DNA, the CDR3 is TGTGCCAGCAGCTTAGTGGTATCAGATACGCAGTATTTT. It is translated as CASSLVVSDTQYF.